These 29 T cell receptor beta chains came from one sample sequenced in a study of shared clonotypes between healthy human individuals. Selected positively for CCR7 and CD45RO-negative, naive CD8 cells excluded terminally differentiated effector memory CD45RA+ cells. This table comes from immunoSEQ multiplex PCR, and its TCRdb copy is limited to in-frame clones, with some not included. The table shows around 560,000 clones, with 95% occurring only once. The specimen sequenced was naive CD8+ T cells sorted from blood. The receptor source for this set is a woman aged 30 to 39 in good health.

About this clone itself: Other DNA sequences in this sample translate to the same CDR3. V gene TRBV19 combines with J gene TRBJ2-7; possibly TRBD2 for D (5 bases). V was cut by 3 bases and J by 4 bases, with 13 bases left in between. CDR1 is LNHDA and CDR2 is SQIVND in the germline V gene (reference sequence). The CDR3 has 14 amino acids. CDR3 sequence: CASSIAGGTYEQYF. The CDR3 nucleotides read TGTGCCAGTAGTATCGCAGGAGGAACTTACGAGCAGTACTTC.

The chain combines TRBV28 with TRBJ2-4, with TRBD2 as a possible D gene (5 bases). With 6 bases removed from V and 6 bases from J, the gap between germline ends came to 18 bases. The CDR3 sequence is 15 residues long. Germline V gene sequence: CDR1 MDHEN, CDR2 SYDVKM. The CDR3 bases are TGTGCCAGCAGCCCCCGGAGCGGAGGCCCAAACATTCAGTACTTC. This sequence encodes CASSPRSGGPNIQYF. The variable domain in full, with the rest retrieved from reference TRBV28 and TRBJ2-4, is DVKVTQSSRYLVKRTGEKVFLECVQDMDHENMFWYRQDPGLGLRLIYFSYDVKMKEKGDIPEGYSVSREKKERFSLILESASTNQTSMYLCASSPRSGGPNIQYFGAGTRLSVL.

The CDR3 spells CASSEYDREYEQYF. CDR3 in DNA: TGTGCCAGCAGTGAATACGACAGGGAGTACGAGCAGTACTTC. The chain uses TRBV25-1 and TRBJ2-7; TRBD1 matches at 7 bases. Unmatched junction bases numbered 3, after V lost 0 bases and J lost 4 bases. The CDR3 totals 14 residues. Germline V CDR1 and CDR2: MGHDK, SYGVNS.

The genes are TRBV28 and TRBJ2-6; 11 nucleotides align to TRBD1. The V segment lost 5 bases and the J segment 3 bases; nucleotides outside the gene matches: 6. The CDR3 spans 17 residues. CDR1 is MDHEN and CDR2 is SYDVKM in the germline V gene. The CDR3 DNA follows: TGTGCCAGCAGTCCGGGACAGGGGGTCTTTGGGGCCAACGTCCTGACTTTC. Protein product: CASSPGQGVFGANVLTF.

For the CDR3, the DNA is TGTGCCAGCAGTCCCTCGGAGGGGGTCACAGATACGCAGTATTTT. This translates into CASSPSEGVTDTQYF. V gene TRBV28 combines with J gene TRBJ2-3; D possibly matches TRBD1 or TRBD2 (6 bases each). The CDR3 loop spans 15 amino acids. The germline CDR1 and CDR2 sequences are MDHEN and SYDVKM. V was trimmed by 5 bases and J by 2 bases, leaving 14 bases between them. The full variable domain, completed using reference TRBV28 and TRBJ2-3, is DVKVTQSSRYLVKRTGEKVFLECVQDMDHENMFWYRQDPGLGLRLIYFSYDVKMKEKGDIPEGYSVSREKKERFSLILESASTNQTSMYLCASSPSEGVTDTQYFGPGTRLTVL.

The J gene is TRBJ1-1, the V gene TRBV19; 7 nucleotides align to TRBD1. The CDR3 spans 15 residues. Germline V gene lookup returns CDR1 LNHDA and CDR2 SQIVND (reference sequence). V gave up 3 bases and J gave up 5 bases; unmatched junction bases: 9. The CDR3 DNA is TGTGCCAGTAGTATTAAGACAGGGCAGTGGACTGAAGCTTTCTTT. Its protein product is CASSIKTGQWTEAFF.

CDR3 sequence reads: CASSTTGFGGYNEQFF. CDR3 bases: TGTGCCAGTAGTACCACGGGCTTTGGCGGCTACAATGAGCAGTTCTTC. The chain employs TRBV19 and TRBJ2-1, with unresolved D. The V end lost 4 bases, the J end lost 3 bases, and 16 bases lay between the germline ends. CDR1 and CDR2 (germline): LNHDA, SQIVND (reference sequence). This CDR3 has 16 residues. The full variable domain, completed using reference TRBV19 and TRBJ2-1, is DGGITQSPKYLFRKEGQNVTLSCEQNLNHDAMYWYRQDPGQGLRLIYYSQIVNDFQKGDIAEGYSVSREKKESFPLTVTSAQKNPTAFYLCASSTTGFGGYNEQFFGPGTRLTVL.

This rearrangement joins TRBV27 to TRBJ2-3; no definite D call. This CDR3 has 13 residues. CDR1 and CDR2 from the germline V gene are MNHEY and SMNVEV (reference sequence). Trimming shortened V by 2 bases and J by 1 base, and 4 bases separated the two germline ends. In DNA, the CDR3 is TGTGCCAGCAGTTTAGACGGCACAGATACGCAGTATTTT. It encodes CASSLDGTDTQYF.

This chain uses TRBV15 with TRBJ2-5, with TRBD2 matching over 13 bases. Unmatched junction bases numbered 4, after V lost 1 base and J lost 2 bases. The CDR3 extends over 17 amino acids. The germline V gene has CDR1 LNHNV and CDR2 YYDKDF (reference sequence). The CDR3, as DNA: TGTGCCACCAGCAGAGTGGGACTAGCGGGATATCAAGAGACCCAGTACTTC. The encoded protein is CATSRVGLAGYQETQYF.

This chain joins TRBV7-1 and TRBJ2-7; D is ambiguous. TRBV7-1 counts as an open reading frame of uncertain function. The CDR3 has 13 residues. Trimming left V 5 bases short and J 0 bases short, with 8 bases between. The CDR3 here is CASSLGLSYEQYF. The CDR3 bases are TGTGCCAGCAGCCTGGGCCTCTCCTACGAGCAGTACTTC.

The chain combines TRBV28 with TRBJ2-7; no definite D call. Germline CDR1 is MDHEN and CDR2 is SYDVKM. This CDR3 has 15 residues. Trimming took 3 bases from V and 0 from J, leaving 12 bases between them. The CDR3 DNA is TGTGCCAGCAGTTTCCCCGGAGTCAGCTCCTACGAGCAGTACTTC. It translates to CASSFPGVSSYEQYF.

As regards this clone: The sample contains more than one DNA sequence encoding this CDR3. The V gene is TRBV20-1, the J gene TRBJ2-7, with unresolved D. This CDR3 has 11 amino acids. Trimming left V 6 bases short and J 4 bases short, with 10 bases between. Germline-derived CDR1 and CDR2 are DFQATT and SNEGSKA (reference sequence). CDR3: CSALDPYEQYF. CDR3 sequence (DNA): TGCAGTGCCTTAGACCCTTACGAGCAGTACTTC.

This clone showed up just a few times. The chain is built from TRBV10-1 and TRBJ2-7; tentative D call: TRBD2 (6 bases). Per germline, CDR1 WNHNN and CDR2 SYGVQD (reference sequence). There are 14 residues in the CDR3. With 0 bases removed from V and 4 bases from J, the gap between germline ends came to 10 bases. The CDR3 nucleotides read TGCGCCAGCAGTGAGTCTGGGGACTTGTACGAGCAGTACTTC. This codes for CASSESGDLYEQYF.

The CDR3 DNA reads TGTGCCAGCAGTTTGGGGCTTAGATGGAGCGAGACCCAGTACTTC. Translation gives CASSLGLRWSETQYF. The chain combines TRBV27 with TRBJ2-5, with a tentative D call TRBD1 (5 bases). This CDR3 spans 15 amino acids. Germline V gives CDR1 MNHEY, CDR2 SMNVEV (reference sequence). The germline V and J ends were trimmed by 3 bases and 5 bases, with 16 bases remaining between them.

The chain links TRBV9 to TRBJ1-5; tentatively, D is TRBD1 (6 bases). CDR3 length equals 14 residues. From germline, CDR1 is SGDLS and CDR2 YYNGEE. Trimming cost V 0 bases and J 6 bases, with 10 bases left between them. CDR3 protein: CASSVGRGGQPQHF. CDR3 coding DNA: TGTGCCAGCAGCGTAGGTAGAGGGGGTCAGCCCCAGCATTTT.

Of note for this clone: Other DNA sequences in this sample translate to the same CDR3. The J gene is TRBJ2-1, the V gene TRBV5-1, with D possibly TRBD2 on 6 matching bases. Germline assignment: CDR1 SGHRS and CDR2 YFSETQ. V lost 5 bases to trimming and J lost 1 base, with 10 bases between them. The CDR3 is 14 amino acids. The DNA of the CDR3 is TGCGCCAGCAGTTCCGGGACTTCCTACAATGAGCAGTTCTTC. This gives the protein CASSSGTSYNEQFF.

J is TRBJ2-7 and V is TRBV7-9; D remains unclear. The CDR3 runs to 13 residues. The ends were cut back, 3 bases at V and 0 bases at J, with 6 bases in the middle. Germline V gene lookup returns CDR1 SEHNR and CDR2 FQNEAQ (reference sequence). In nucleotides, the CDR3 is TGTGCCAGCAGCTTCCCCGCCTCCTACGAGCAGTACTTC. It encodes CASSFPASYEQYF.

This sequence joins TRBV7-9 and TRBJ2-7, with 12 nucleotides matching TRBD2. The CDR3 extends over 16 amino acids. V lost 3 bases, J lost 3 bases, and 6 bases stayed unmatched. Germline CDR1 and CDR2: SEHNR and FQNEAQ (reference sequence). CDR3 DNA: TGTGCCAGCAGCTTGGGAGGACTAGCGGGAAACTACGAGCAGTACTTC. Protein: CASSLGGLAGNYEQYF.

The rearrangement joins TRBV9 to TRBJ2-1, with 8 bases lining up with TRBD2. Germline V CDR1 and CDR2: SGDLS, YYNGEE. There are 14 residues in the CDR3. Trimming at V came to 1 base and at J to 6 bases, leaving 3 bases not matched to a gene. The DNA of the CDR3 is TGTGCCAGCAGCGTATCCGGGAGGGGCAATGAGCAGTTCTTC. It yields the protein CASSVSGRGNEQFF.

The chain recombines TRBV6-1 with TRBJ2-7; 8 bases are a match to TRBD1. With 10 bases clipped from V and 4 bases from J, the junction kept 15 bases outside the gene matches. Germline V gene sequence: CDR1 MNHNS, CDR2 SASEGT. The CDR3 length is 15 residues. The CDR3 DNA reads TGTGCCACCTGGGGCAGGGGGCTACTTCGGTACGAGCAGTACTTC. Translating it yields CATWGRGLLRYEQYF.

Details on this clone: Other nucleotide sequences from this sample produce the same CDR3. The V gene is TRBV4-1, the J gene TRBJ2-7, with 7 bases fitting TRBD2. CDR1 MGHRA and CDR2 YSYEKL come from the germline V gene. The CDR3 length is 15 residues. Trimming removed 1 base from V and 0 bases from J; junction bases left unmatched: 3. CDR3 DNA: TGCGCCAGCAGCCAAGGGCTAGCGGCCTCCTACGAGCAGTACTTC. It encodes CASSQGLAASYEQYF.

The rearrangement uses TRBV4-1 and TRBJ2-7, with D tentatively TRBD1 (5 bases). CDR3 length: 11 amino acids. From germline, CDR1 is MGHRA and CDR2 YSYEKL. Trimming removed 5 bases at V and 4 bases at J, with 6 bases between. This CDR3 is CASSAGYEQYF. In DNA form, the CDR3 reads TGCGCCAGCAGCGCAGGGTACGAGCAGTACTTC.

This chain links TRBV15 with TRBJ2-5; 8 nucleotides line up with TRBD2. The CDR3 length is 17 residues. Germline V lookup: CDR1 LNHNV, CDR2 YYDKDF (reference sequence). V lost 4 bases and J lost 0; bases outside the gene matches: 10. The CDR3 DNA follows: TGTGCCACCAGCACTGACCGGGGCGGGAGGAACCAAGAGACCCAGTACTTC. Translated, it gives CATSTDRGGRNQETQYF.

V usage is TRBV27 and J usage is TRBJ2-7; 7 bases are shared with TRBD1. The CDR3 runs 14 residues. Germline CDR1 MNHEY, CDR2 SMNVEV (reference sequence). V was clipped by 2 bases and J by 5 bases; unmatched bases: 6. CDR3 sequence: CASSLRGQGNEQYF. The CDR3, as DNA: TGTGCCAGCAGTTTAAGGGGGCAGGGGAACGAGCAGTACTTC.

This clone was seen only once. This sequence joins TRBV9 and TRBJ2-1; 14 positions agree with TRBD2. Trimming cost V 6 bases and J 10 bases; bases outside gene matches: 6. Germline lookup yields CDR1 SGDLS and CDR2 YYNGEE. CDR3 length equals 14 residues. CDR3 DNA sequence: TGTGCCAGCACCGGGACTAGCGGGAGTTGGGAGCAGTTCTTC. Translation gives CASTGTSGSWEQFF.

The gene calls are TRBV7-9 and TRBJ2-7; 8 bases map to TRBD1. The CDR3 sequence is 15 residues long. CDR1 is SEHNR, CDR2 FQNEAQ, per germline (reference sequence). J gave up 2 bases and V 2 bases, and 5 bases lay outside the gene matches. The CDR3: CASSLPGTGTYEQYF. CDR3 nucleotides: TGTGCCAGCAGCTTACCCGGGACAGGAACCTACGAGCAGTACTTC.

The gene calls are TRBV27 and TRBJ1-4; TRBD1 agrees at 9 bases. V gave up 5 bases and J gave up 8 bases; unmatched junction bases: 9. Germline CDR1 MNHEY, CDR2 SMNVEV (reference sequence). The CDR3 totals 15 residues. DNA of the CDR3: TGTGCCAGCAGTGAGACGGGACAGGGAGGGGAAAAACTGTTTTTT. As protein: CASSETGQGGEKLFF.

The genes are TRBV5-5 and TRBJ2-1, with 12 bases lining up with TRBD1. The CDR3 runs to 14 residues. Looked up from germline, CDR1 is SGHKS and CDR2 is YYEKEE (reference sequence). V was pared by 5 bases and J by 8 bases, with 5 bases of the junction left unmatched. CDR3 in DNA: TGTGCCAGCAGACCGGGACAGGGGGCTGATGAGCAGTTCTTC. Amino acids: CASRPGQGADEQFF.

The gene calls are TRBV19 and TRBJ2-7; 10 bases are shared with TRBD2. The CDR3 has 15 amino acids. With V trimmed by 6 bases and J by 5 bases, 10 bases remained unmatched. The germline V gene has CDR1 LNHDA and CDR2 SQIVND (reference sequence). The CDR3 sequence is CASRDSLAGDNEQYF. The DNA for the CDR3 is TGTGCCAGTAGAGATAGCCTAGCGGGAGACAACGAGCAGTACTTC.